The clone carrying this T cell receptor beta chain was recorded at least ten times. The source of the sample is a study of Graves' ophthalmopathy and Graves' hyperthyroidism. This CDR3 has 16 amino acids. CDR1 and CDR2 (germline): WSHSY, SAAADI. Trimming removed 10 bases from V and 4 bases from J, with 25 bases in between. As the template, RNA transcripts were used to amplify TCR beta CDR3 regions. Following a first-round RT-PCR that used HTBI primers, a second-round multiplex PCR was carried out. Each CDR3 protein gets one entry after TCRdb re-called the multiplex PCR reads with MiXCR. Here the sample spans approximately 410,000 distinct CDR3 sequences, roughly 14% being singletons.

Sequenced: peripheral blood. The clonotype comes from a young woman with stable Graves' hyperthyroidism. The chain has TRBV10-2 and TRBJ1-2; D is ambiguous. The DNA of the CDR3 is TGCGCCACCTCAATAGGCCGGGCCTTTGACCTCTATGGCTACACCTTC. Its protein product is CATSIGRAFDLYGYTF.